These 30 T cell receptor beta chains came from one sample sequenced in a study of blood T cell repertoires in COVID-19. Using immunoSEQ multiplex PCR, the repertoire was profiled, and TCRdb retains in-frame clones only, with some absent. The sample holds under 140,000 clones, 72% seen once. Sample: peripheral blood. The receptor set was obtained from a woman aged 55 to 70 with acute or convalescent COVID-19.

V usage is TRBV2 and J usage is TRBJ2-6, with 10 bases matching TRBD2. Per the germline V gene, CDR1 is SNHLY and CDR2 is FYNNEI. With V trimmed by 6 bases and J by 0 bases, 5 bases remained unmatched. This CDR3 spans 17 amino acids. In DNA form, the CDR3 reads TGTGCCAGCAGGCCGGGACTAGCGATCTCTGGGGCCAACGTCCTGACTTTC. The encoded protein is CASRPGLAISGANVLTF. Drawing the rest from reference TRBV2 and TRBJ2-6, the complete variable domain is EPEVTQTPSHQVTQMGQEVILRCVPISNHLYFYWYRQILGQKVEFLVSFYNNEISEKSEIFDDQFSVERPDGSNFTLKIRSTKLEDSAMYFCASRPGLAISGANVLTFGAGSRLTVL.

CDR3 sequence: CASSIDRQARYGYTF. The CDR3 DNA follows: TGTGCCAGTAGTATAGACCGGCAGGCGCGCTATGGCTACACCTTC. This rearrangement joins TRBV19 to TRBJ1-2; the D is unclear. The V end lost 0 bases, the J end lost 4 bases, and 12 bases lay between the germline ends. This CDR3 region has 15 residues. CDR1 and CDR2 from the germline V gene are LNHDA and SQIVND (reference sequence).

For the CDR3, the DNA is TGTGCCAGCTGCGCGGATAGCAATCAGCCCCAGCATTTT. Translating gives CASCADSNQPQHF. This chain connects TRBV19 to TRBJ1-5; no clear D gene. V was clipped by 9 bases and J by 0 bases, with 9 bases between them. Germline V gene data show CDR1 as LNHDA and CDR2 as SQIVND (reference sequence). This CDR3 is built from 13 residues.

CDR3 region: CASSPWRQGVAETQYF. In DNA form, the CDR3 reads TGTGCCAGCAGTCCCTGGAGACAGGGGGTTGCCGAGACCCAGTACTTC. This sequence joins TRBV28 and TRBJ2-5; 9 bases are shared with TRBD1. Germline trimming cut 5 bases from V and 5 bases from J; bases unmatched to any gene: 12. CDR3 length: 16 amino acids. Per germline, CDR1 MDHEN and CDR2 SYDVKM.

This clone was seen a few times. The J gene is TRBJ1-4, the V gene TRBV3-1 (or the pseudogene TRBV3-2); 8 nucleotides agree with TRBD1. Germline CDR1 is LGHDT and CDR2 is YNNKEL (reference sequence). V trimming: 4 bases; J trimming: 0 bases; junction bases outside the gene matches: 4. The CDR3 extends over 16 amino acids. CDR3 sequence (DNA): TGTGCCAGCAGCCTTGGACAGGGCACAACTAATGAAAAACTGTTTTTT. Translated, it gives CASSLGQGTTNEKLFF.

This chain links TRBV19 with TRBJ1-2, with TRBD1 as a possible D gene (6 bases). The V gene's germline CDR1 is LNHDA and CDR2 SQIVND (reference sequence). With 2 bases removed from V and 4 bases from J, the gap between germline ends came to 11 bases. CDR3 length: 14 amino acids. The DNA for the CDR3 is TGTGCCAGTAGTATATTGGGGGCTGGCTATGGCTACACCTTC. Its protein product is CASSILGAGYGYTF.

This chain joins TRBV11-2 and TRBJ1-6; D is possibly TRBD1 (5 bases). Germline loops: CDR1 SGHAT, CDR2 FQNNGV. The CDR3 covers 14 residues. With 4 bases removed from V and 8 bases from J, the gap between germline ends came to 12 bases. The CDR3 here is CASSYRQSDSPLHF. CDR3 nucleotides: TGTGCCAGCAGCTACCGACAGTCAGATTCACCCCTCCACTTT.

The rearrangement links TRBV7-9 to TRBJ1-2, with 12 bases that match TRBD1. The J segment lost 5 bases and the V segment lost 5 bases, leaving 12 bases of the junction unmatched. Per germline, CDR1 SEHNR and CDR2 FQNEAQ (reference sequence). The length of the CDR3 is 17 residues. The chain's CDR3 is CASSTRDRGPLWYGYTF. The CDR3 DNA reads TGTGCCAGCAGCACACGGGACAGGGGGCCCCTTTGGTATGGCTACACCTTC.

The chain recombines TRBV5-1 with TRBJ2-7; 11 bases line up with TRBD1. Germline V gives CDR1 SGHRS, CDR2 YFSETQ. The CDR3 consists of 16 residues. Unmatched junction bases numbered 4, after V lost 0 bases and J lost 2 bases. CDR3 in DNA: TGCGCCAGCAGCTTGGGGGACAGGGGGTCAACCTACGAGCAGTACTTC. Encoded protein: CASSLGDRGSTYEQYF.

This clone came up many times. This chain joins TRBV7-2 and TRBJ1-2; 7 bases map to TRBD1. The junction had 3 bases not matched to a gene; V was cut back by 1 base and J by 1 base. CDR3 length: 15 amino acids. CDR1 and CDR2 (germline): SGHTA, FQGNSA. CDR3 coding DNA: TGTGCCAGCAGCTTAGGGGACAGCCTTAACTATGGCTACACCTTC. Its protein product is CASSLGDSLNYGYTF.

The rearrangement links TRBV27 to TRBJ1-2; 8 positions agree with TRBD1. The V gene end was trimmed by 3 bases and the J gene end by 5 bases; junction bases not matched to a gene: 8. The CDR3 loop spans 15 amino acids. Germline lookup yields CDR1 MNHEY and CDR2 SMNVEV (reference sequence). The CDR3 DNA sequence: TGTGCCAGCAGTTTGTCTCCCCAGGGGGCGTATGGCTACACCTTC. This translates into CASSLSPQGAYGYTF.

This clone occurred a few times. The chain employs TRBV6-5 and TRBJ2-7; 7 bases match TRBD2. Germline trimming cut 11 bases from V and 1 base from J; bases unmatched to any gene: 11. This CDR3 spans 14 amino acids. CDR1 and CDR2 from the germline V gene are MNHEY and SVGAGI. The CDR3 DNA reads as TGTGCCGGCCAGCGGGATATCAATTCCTACGAGCAGTACTTC. This codes for CAGQRDINSYEQYF.

The V call is TRBV5-1, the J call TRBJ2-7; D is possibly TRBD2 (5 bases). This CDR3 has 15 amino acids. Per germline, CDR1 SGHRS and CDR2 YFSETQ. V lost 4 bases and J lost 2, with 16 bases in between. The CDR3 DNA reads as TGCGCCAGCAGCCCCGAACCCCGGGGTACCTACGAGCAGTACTTC. Translated: CASSPEPRGTYEQYF.

A remark on this clone: One end of the junction does not line up with germline, which may come from a read error. The V and J genes are TRBV6-5 and TRBJ1-1, with TRBD1 matching 7 bases. The CDR3 extends over 15 amino acids. Germline assignment: CDR1 MNHEY and CDR2 SVGAGI. The CDR3 DNA follows: TGTGCCAGCACTCAGCAGGGGGGCGTGAAGACTGAAGCTTTCTTT. This gives the protein CASTQQGGVKTEAFF.

V is TRBV5-1 and J is TRBJ1-2; D is possibly TRBD1 (5 bases). This CDR3 comprises 15 residues. With 2 bases removed from V and 0 bases from J, the gap between germline ends came to 11 bases. Germline CDR1 and CDR2: SGHRS and YFSETQ. CDR3 in amino acids: CASSFQGTTNYGYTF. The CDR3 DNA is TGCGCCAGCAGCTTCCAGGGAACGACTAACTATGGCTACACCTTC.

The chain joins TRBV12-3 or TRBV12-4 to TRBJ2-1, with D perhaps matching TRBD1 (6 bases). This CDR3 region has 13 residues. With 8 bases removed from V and 10 bases from J, the gap between germline ends came to 18 bases. This CDR3 is CASGADSQREQFF. CDR3 sequence (DNA): TGTGCCAGCGGGGCGGACAGCCAAAGGGAGCAGTTCTTC.

On this clone: This sample also contains other DNA sequences that code for the same CDR3. This chain connects TRBV5-1 to TRBJ1-1; 8 bases map to TRBD1. The CDR3 length is 13 residues. The trim removed 1 base at V and 5 bases at J, leaving 1 base unmatched. The germline CDR1 and CDR2 sequences are SGHRS and YFSETQ. Here the CDR3 reads CASSLTGGTEAFF. The CDR3 region has the DNA TGCGCCAGCAGCTTGACAGGGGGAACTGAAGCTTTCTTT.

J is TRBJ1-5 and V is TRBV6-5; D is ambiguous. The V gene lost 9 bases and the J gene lost 0 bases, with 6 bases spanning the gap. This CDR3 is 12 amino acids long. CDR1 is MNHEY, CDR2 SVGAGI, per germline. The CDR3: CAREDSNQPQHF. As DNA, the CDR3 is TGTGCCAGGGAGGATAGCAATCAGCCCCAGCATTTT.

The chain carries TRBV30 and TRBJ1-6; tentative D call: TRBD1 (6 bases). The CDR3 loop spans 17 amino acids. The V and J ends lost 0 bases and 6 bases respectively, with 18 bases between them. CDR1 and CDR2 from the germline V gene are GTSNPN and SVGIG (reference sequence). CDR3 amino acids: CAWSVLSRQVLNSPLHF. CDR3 in DNA: TGTGCCTGGAGTGTACTTTCGCGACAGGTCCTTAATTCACCCCTCCACTTT.

This clone has just a few counts. The rearrangement uses TRBV27 and TRBJ1-5; TRBD1 aligns across 7 bases. Germline V gives CDR1 MNHEY, CDR2 SMNVEV (reference sequence). Unmatched junction bases numbered 6, after V lost 4 bases and J lost 6 bases. The CDR3 is 14 residues long. Here the CDR3 DNA reads TGTGCCAGCAGTTCCCAGGGGGTAGCTCAGCCCCAGCATTTT. Translated: CASSSQGVAQPQHF.

The rearrangement uses TRBV30 and TRBJ1-2, with D possibly matching TRBD1 (6 bases). The V gene's germline CDR1 is GTSNPN and CDR2 SVGIG (reference sequence). Trimming shortened V by 3 bases and J by 1 base, and 18 bases separated the two germline ends. This CDR3 has 16 residues. CDR3: CAWREGGSGSNYGYTF. The CDR3 region has the DNA TGTGCCTGGAGAGAGGGGGGGTCTGGGAGTAACTATGGCTACACCTTC.

The gene calls are TRBV30 and TRBJ1-1; the match to TRBD1 covers 12 bases. This CDR3 contains 16 residues. The ends lost 1 base at V and 4 bases at J; junction bases unmatched: 7. CDR1 and CDR2 from the germline V gene are GTSNPN and SVGIG (reference sequence). CDR3 residues: CAWSARDRGLSTEAFF. The CDR3 coding sequence is TGTGCCTGGAGTGCGCGGGACAGGGGGCTATCCACTGAAGCTTTCTTT.

The chain joins TRBV28 to TRBJ2-5, with 11 bases fitting TRBD2. This CDR3 region has 15 residues. The junction had 8 bases not matched to a gene; V was cut back by 6 bases and J by 5 bases. The V gene's germline CDR1 is MDHEN and CDR2 SYDVKM. The CDR3 loop is CASSTQTSGAETQYF. The CDR3 coding sequence is TGTGCCAGCAGCACACAGACTAGCGGGGCTGAGACCCAGTACTTC.

This chain joins TRBV27 and TRBJ2-5; TRBD2 aligns across 11 bases. This CDR3 is built from 19 residues. CDR1 and CDR2 from the germline V gene are MNHEY and SMNVEV (reference sequence). Losses at the gene ends were 0 bases for V and 0 bases for J; bases not matched to a gene: 9. In DNA, the CDR3 is TGTGCCAGCAGTTTATCGTCCCCTCTAGCGGGGGGCGACCAAGAGACCCAGTACTTC. Protein product: CASSLSSPLAGGDQETQYF.

This chain uses TRBV27 with TRBJ1-1, with D possibly matching TRBD1 (6 bases). CDR3 size: 13 residues. Germline V lookup: CDR1 MNHEY, CDR2 SMNVEV (reference sequence). V was pared by 8 bases and J by 0 bases, with 10 bases between. The CDR3 loop is CASWGTLNTEAFF. CDR3 sequence (DNA): TGTGCCAGCTGGGGGACACTGAACACTGAAGCTTTCTTT.

The chain links TRBV6-5 to TRBJ1-5; D gene uncertain. The CDR3 has 16 amino acids. CDR1 is MNHEY, CDR2 SVGAGI, per germline. Trimming stripped 0 bases from V and 1 base from J, with 10 bases between. The CDR3 DNA reads TGTGCCAGCAGTTACTCGAGGTGGCAGAGCAATCAGCCCCAGCATTTT. Protein sequence: CASSYSRWQSNQPQHF.

This clone was picked up a small number of times. V gene TRBV7-3 combines with J gene TRBJ2-7; 10 nucleotides agree with TRBD2. The CDR3 extends over 15 amino acids. Trimming cost V 3 bases and J 3 bases; bases outside gene matches: 5. CDR1 and CDR2 from the germline V gene are SGHTA and FQGTGA. The CDR3 loop reads CASSLSSGGLYEQYF. The DNA of the CDR3 is TGTGCCAGCAGCTTGTCTAGCGGGGGCCTCTACGAGCAGTACTTC.

This rearrangement joins TRBV7-2 to TRBJ2-5; 8 bases are a match to TRBD1. This CDR3 is built from 14 residues. The germline CDR1 and CDR2 sequences are SGHTA and FQGNSA. V was pared by 5 bases and J by 5 bases, with 7 bases of the junction left unmatched. The CDR3 spells CASSPGQGAETQYF. Here the CDR3 DNA reads TGTGCCAGCAGCCCCGGACAGGGCGCCGAGACCCAGTACTTC.

The chain recombines TRBV6-5 with TRBJ1-4, with 8 bases matching TRBD1. The germline CDR1 and CDR2 sequences are MNHEY and SVGAGI. V was pared by 5 bases and J by 8 bases, with 10 bases of the junction left unmatched. The length of the CDR3 is 15 residues. The CDR3: CASSRLDREGEKLFF. The CDR3 DNA follows: TGTGCCAGCAGTCGCCTGGACAGGGAAGGAGAAAAACTGTTTTTT.

This clone was found a few times. This chain joins TRBV6-5 and TRBJ2-7; 7 nucleotides align to TRBD1. Germline CDR1 is MNHEY and CDR2 is SVGAGI. After removal of 5 bases from V and 2 bases from J, the junction contained 3 bases not matched to a gene. CDR3 length: 13 amino acids. CDR3 protein: CASSKTGTYEQYF. CDR3 coding DNA: TGTGCCAGCAGTAAGACAGGGACCTACGAGCAGTACTTC.